Listed below are T cell receptor beta chains from one sample, sequenced in a study of technical replicates of blood from a handful of donors. Profiling relied on immunoSEQ multiplex PCR, and the TCRdb table lists in-frame clones only, not all of them. Of about 59,000 clones listed, 80% to 90% are singletons. The sequenced material came from PBMCs. These receptors were collected from a human donor in good health. Some clones in this sample may be carry-over from other donors' samples. Each CDR3 is given with its conserved first and last residue. Each record gives: V gene, D gene, J gene, clone size, CDR3 protein, CDR3 DNA. The D gene is left open where the match is weak. Expanded clones are given a class, and other clones once, few, many or no size at all.

TRBV7-2	TRBD2	TRBJ2-3	NA	CATRSSGGSPDTQYF	TGTGCCACCCGATCTAGCGGGGGGTCCCCAGATACGCAGTATTTT
TRBV7-8	TRBD2	TRBJ2-5	NA	CASSLGGLVRETQYF	TGTGCCAGCAGCTTAGGAGGACTAGTACGGGAGACCCAGTACTTC
TRBV12-5	TRBD2	TRBJ2-1	NA	CASGLVIAGGQNEQFF	TGTGCTAGTGGTTTGGTAATCGCGGGAGGGCAAAATGAGCAGTTCTTC
TRBV4-2	TRBD2	TRBJ2-5	NA	CASSQETSGQETQYF	TGTGCCAGCAGCCAAGAGACTAGCGGCCAAGAGACCCAGTACTTC
TRBV6-1	NA	TRBJ1-1	once	CASREGRNTEAFF	TGTGCCAGCAGGGAGGGGCGGAACACTGAAGCTTTCTTT
TRBV5-1	TRBD1	TRBJ1-2	NA	CASSLGDRGYGYTF	TGCGCCAGCAGCTTGGGGGACAGGGGATATGGCTACACCTTC
TRBV6-1	NA	TRBJ2-7	NA	CASSGARRYEQYF	TGTGCCAGCAGTGGAGCGAGGAGGTACGAGCAGTACTTC
TRBV11-2	NA	TRBJ2-7	NA	CASSRSQTVQYF	TGTGCCAGCAGCCGAAGCCAAACGGTGCAGTACTTC
TRBV7-9	TRBD1	TRBJ1-1	NA	CASSLEGRGVKAEAFF	TGTGCCAGCAGCTTAGAAGGCAGGGGGGTTAAGGCTGAAGCTTTCTTT
TRBV5-4	TRBD2	TRBJ2-7	NA	CASSPTSGRIYEQYF	TGTGCCAGCAGCCCTACTAGCGGGAGAATCTACGAGCAGTACTTC
TRBV4-3	NA	TRBJ1-1	NA	CASSHEAGGGRSAFF	TGCGCCAGCAGCCACGAAGCGGGGGGCGGTCGATCGGCTTTCTTT
TRBV5-1	NA	TRBJ2-1	NA	CASSLAVVGEQFF	TGCGCCAGCAGCTTGGCTGTAGTTGGTGAGCAGTTCTTC
TRBV7-3	NA	TRBJ1-1	NA	CASSPRAEGSTEAFF	TGTGCCAGCAGCCCAAGGGCGGAGGGAAGCACTGAAGCTTTCTTT
TRBV5-4	NA	TRBJ1-4	NA	CASSFANEKLFF	TGTGCCAGCAGTTTCGCTAATGAAAAACTGTTTTTT